The 20 T cell receptor beta chains reported below all come from one sample, sequenced in a study of T cells after yellow fever vaccination. TCRdb used MiXCR to reprocess the 5' RACE reads, holding one entry per CDR3 protein. Here the sample spans around 310,000 distinct CDR3 sequences, around 3.9% being singletons. Sequencing used PBMCs, obtained 5 days after the yellow fever booster vaccination. Receptors originate from a man between 18 and 35 years old who received the YFV17D yellow fever vaccine.

Note on this clonotype: The junction departs from the called germline gene at one end, perhaps through a read error. The chain combines TRBV18 with TRBJ2-5; D not certain. Germline values: CDR1 KGHSH, CDR2 LQKENI. The CDR3 spans 15 residues. The CDR3 nucleotides are TGTGCCAGCTCACCCCTCCTGGCAGGAGAAGAGACCCTGTACTTC. Amino acid sequence: CASSPLLAGEETLYF.

The chain carries TRBV5-1 and TRBJ1-5, with 9 bases that match TRBD1. V dropped 4 bases and J dropped 6; count of bases not matched to a gene: 11. The CDR3 runs to 16 residues. In germline, CDR1 is SGHRS, CDR2 YFSETQ. CDR3 nucleotide sequence: TGCGCCAGCAGCAAGTACCCCGACAGGGGGTCTCAGCCCCAGCATTTT. This translates into CASSKYPDRGSQPQHF.

This clonotype has more than one count but fewer than ten. The rearrangement links TRBV10-2 to TRBJ2-7, with D unresolved. Trimming removed 4 bases from V and 5 bases from J, with 9 bases in between. This CDR3 has 12 amino acids. CDR1 and CDR2 from the germline V gene are WSHSY and SAAADI. CDR3 amino acids: CASSAARNEQYF. Written as DNA, the CDR3 is TGCGCCAGCAGTGCTGCTAGGAACGAGCAGTACTTC.

This clonotype was counted a few times. The V gene is TRBV27, the J gene TRBJ2-2, with 9 bases lining up with TRBD1. The trim removed 6 bases at V and 2 bases at J, leaving 4 bases unmatched. Germline V gene data show CDR1 as MNHEY and CDR2 as SMNVEV (reference sequence). The CDR3 runs to 15 residues. Written as DNA, the CDR3 is TGTGCCAGCAGGGAGGGACAGGGCAACACCGGGGAGCTGTTTTTT. Its protein is CASREGQGNTGELFF.

This clonotype was detected only a few times. The rearrangement uses TRBV5-4 and TRBJ2-1; 8 nucleotides align to TRBD2. The germline gives CDR1 SGHNT, CDR2 YYREEE (reference sequence). This CDR3 region has 15 residues. V gave up 7 bases and J gave up 8 bases; unmatched junction bases: 14. For the CDR3, the DNA is TGTGCCAGCTCTAACCTTCGGGGGGGCGAGGATGAGCAGTTCTTC. Protein product: CASSNLRGGEDEQFF.

The chain recombines TRBV28 with TRBJ1-3; 7 nucleotides align to TRBD1. CDR1 MDHEN and CDR2 SYDVKM come from the germline V gene. There are 12 residues in the CDR3. CDR3 in amino acids: CASGTAGNTIYF. DNA for the CDR3: TGTGCTTCGGGGACAGCTGGAAACACCATATATTTT.

This clonotype was seen only a few times. The chain joins TRBV19 to TRBJ1-5; D might be TRBD1 (5 bases). Trimming stripped 6 bases from V and 4 bases from J, with 10 bases between. CDR1 LNHDA and CDR2 SQIVND come from the germline V gene (reference sequence). The CDR3 covers 13 residues. DNA for the CDR3: TGTGCCAGTAGGGGACTAGAAAATCAGCCCCAGCATTTT. This translates into CASRGLENQPQHF.

This clonotype was seen ten or more times. The chain combines TRBV5-1 with TRBJ2-1, with D hard to call. CDR3 length: 15 amino acids. V lost 0 bases and J 1 base, leaving 8 bases between the germline ends. The germline CDR1 and CDR2 sequences are SGHRS and YFSETQ. The CDR3 DNA reads as TGCGCCAGCAGCTTGGCGGAATTTTCCTACAATGAGCAGTTCTTC. Amino acid sequence: CASSLAEFSYNEQFF.

V gene TRBV5-4 combines with J gene TRBJ2-2; 7 bases align to TRBD1. V dropped 4 bases and J dropped 3; count of bases not matched to a gene: 9. The germline CDR1 and CDR2 sequences are SGHNT and YYREEE (reference sequence). This CDR3 comprises 16 residues. DNA for the CDR3: TGTGCCAGCAGCATACAGGGGTCGTCGGACACCGGGGAGCTGTTTTTT. Protein: CASSIQGSSDTGELFF.

The chain couples TRBV7-9 to TRBJ1-1, with TRBD1 matching over 8 bases. The CDR3 covers 13 residues. From germline, CDR1 is SEHNR and CDR2 FQNEAQ (reference sequence). The J segment lost 4 bases and the V segment lost 9 bases, leaving 7 bases of the junction unmatched. The CDR3 DNA reads as TGTGCCAGTGAGACAGGGGAGGGCACTGAAGCTTTCTTT. It specifies CASETGEGTEAFF. The full variable domain, in which reference TRBV7-9 and TRBJ1-1 provide the parts outside the CDR3, is DTGVSQNPRHKITKRGQNVTFRCDPISEHNRLYWYRQTLGQGPEFLTYFQNEAQLEKSRLLSDRFSAERPKGSFSTLEIQRTEQGDSAMYLCASETGEGTEAFFGQGTRLTVV.

A few counts support this clonotype. The rearrangement uses TRBV7-8 and TRBJ1-2; D gene ambiguous. V was pared by 4 bases and J by 3 bases, with 9 bases between. The CDR3 sequence is 13 residues long. Germline CDR1 is SGHVS and CDR2 is FQNEAQ. CDR3 DNA sequence: TGTGCCAGCAGCTCTCAGGAATACTATGGCTACACCTTC. Protein: CASSSQEYYGYTF.

The rearrangement uses TRBV7-2 and TRBJ2-1, with unresolved D. V lost 4 bases and J lost 9, with 7 bases in between. Germline V CDR1 and CDR2: SGHTA, FQGNSA. The CDR3 consists of 11 residues. The CDR3, as DNA: TGTGCCAGCAGCTCAGGAAGTGAGCAGTTCTTC. Translated, it gives CASSSGSEQFF. Combining the CDR3 with reference TRBV7-2 and TRBJ2-1 gives the whole variable domain GAGVSQSPSNKVTEKGKDVELRCDPISGHTALYWYRQSLGQGLEFLIYFQGNSAPDKSGLPSDRFSAERTGGSVSTLTIQRTQQEDSAVYLCASSSGSEQFFGPGTRLTVL.

In this sample, this clonotype turned up a few times. CDR3 amino acids: CSARDRRGWTGELFF. DNA of the CDR3: TGCAGTGCTAGAGACAGAAGGGGTTGGACCGGGGAGCTGTTTTTT. The V call is TRBV20-1, the J call TRBJ2-2; D may be TRBD1 (5 bases). Trimming took off 0 bases at V and 5 bases at J, with 13 bases between the two ends. Germline assignment: CDR1 DFQATT and CDR2 SNEGSKA (reference sequence). The CDR3 consists of 15 residues.

This clonotype was counted ten times or more. The chain is built from TRBV5-1 and TRBJ1-2; D remains ambiguous. From germline, CDR1 is SGHRS and CDR2 YFSETQ. V lost 3 bases and J 8 bases, leaving 17 bases between the germline ends. This CDR3 region has 14 residues. In DNA form, the CDR3 reads TGCGCCAGCAGCTCGGTAAACATCCCCGGGGGCTACACCTTC. Residues: CASSSVNIPGGYTF.

This clonotype was counted only a few times. V gene TRBV6-6 combines with J gene TRBJ1-4; the D gene is possibly TRBD1 (5 bases). Germline values: CDR1 MNHNY, CDR2 SVGAGI (reference sequence). CDR3 size: 11 residues. Trimming shortened V by 5 bases and J by 13 bases, and 11 bases separated the two germline ends. The CDR3 protein is CASSEPGRLFF. In DNA, the CDR3 is TGTGCCAGCAGTGAGCCGGGACGACTGTTTTTT.

This clonotype was detected many times. The chain uses TRBV5-1 and TRBJ2-3; no reliable D call. CDR1 and CDR2 (germline): SGHRS, YFSETQ. The CDR3 is 16 amino acids. The V and J ends lost 0 bases and 0 bases respectively, with 11 bases between them. CDR3 nucleotides: TGCGCCAGCAGCTTGGGGGGAATGACTAGCACAGATACGCAGTATTTT. Encoded protein: CASSLGGMTSTDTQYF. Based on the CDR3 plus reference TRBV5-1 and TRBJ2-3, the full variable domain is KAGVTQTPRYLIKTRGQQVTLSCSPISGHRSVSWYQQTPGQGLQFLFEYFSETQRNKGNFPGRFSGRQFSNSRSEMNVSTLELGDSALYLCASSLGGMTSTDTQYFGPGTRLTVL.

V gene TRBV6-5 combines with J gene TRBJ1-1; tentative D call: TRBD1 (5 bases). V was trimmed by 0 bases and J by 1 base, leaving 15 bases between them. This CDR3 region has 17 residues. Germline V lookup: CDR1 MNHEY, CDR2 SVGAGI. CDR3 DNA: TGTGCCAGCAGTTACTCGACGCTAGGACACGCGAACACTGAAGCTTTCTTT. It is translated as CASSYSTLGHANTEAFF.

This clonotype appeared a few times. The genes are TRBV6-5 and TRBJ2-3; D possibly matches TRBD1 or TRBD2 (5 bases each). Germline values: CDR1 MNHEY, CDR2 SVGAGI. Trimming removed 6 bases from V and 10 bases from J, with 17 bases in between. CDR3 length equals 13 residues. CDR3 sequence (DNA): TGTGCCAGCAGCTCGGGACCGCTCGGGTCGCAGTATTTT. It translates to CASSSGPLGSQYF.

This chain links TRBV30 with TRBJ1-4; unclear D gene. V was shortened by 1 base and J by 4 bases, with 10 bases between the two germline ends. Germline-derived CDR1 and CDR2 are GTSNPN and SVGIG (reference sequence). CDR3 length equals 14 residues. Written as DNA, the CDR3 is TGTGCCTGGAGTGGTTTCAGGAGTAATGAAAAACTGTTTTTT. Amino acids: CAWSGFRSNEKLFF.

This clonotype was counted at least ten times. The chain carries TRBV4-3 and TRBJ2-2, with 7 positions matching TRBD1. Germline V lookup: CDR1 LGHNA, CDR2 YSLEER. This CDR3 comprises 17 residues. The ends lost 1 base at V and 4 bases at J; junction bases unmatched: 9. The CDR3 nucleotides read TGCGCCAGCAGCCAAGTTATACGCGAGGGGGCCACCGGGGAGCTGTTTTTT. It specifies CASSQVIREGATGELFF.